This T cell receptor (beta chain) was captured in a study of PD-1 blockade in classical Hodgkin lymphoma. Method: immunoSEQ multiplex PCR; TCRdb's copy keeps in-frame clones and lacks some. Found here are tens of thousands of clones, 78% of them singletons; the top ten hold just under 9.5%. Germline V gene lookup returns CDR1 KGHSH and CDR2 LQKENI. The CDR3 loop spans 16 amino acids. V was pared by 0 bases and J by 4 bases, with 7 bases of the junction left unmatched. Time point defined: cycle 4 day 1 (C4D1), after less than 7 weeks of nivolumab. The patients all showed relapse after autologous stem cell transplantation, while their brentuximab vedotin exposure varied. Patients' outcomes at their best amounted to complete response, partial response or progressive disease. As concerns this clone: What it binds is unknown.

Study findings and constraints: While CD8+ TCR diversity did not rise significantly by C4D1, CD4+ TCR diversity did. Patients with a complete response exhibited baseline diversity comparable to newly diagnosed patients.

This TCR was recovered from a human donor with classical Hodgkin lymphoma. This chain joins TRBV18 and TRBJ2-3, with 7 bases identical to TRBD2. The sequences come from peripheral blood mononuclear cells (PBMCs), collected before the fourth cycle of nivolumab. The CDR3 protein is CASSPPPSGVPDTQYF. As DNA, the CDR3 is TGTGCCAGCTCACCACCCCCTAGCGGAGTCCCAGATACGCAGTATTTT.